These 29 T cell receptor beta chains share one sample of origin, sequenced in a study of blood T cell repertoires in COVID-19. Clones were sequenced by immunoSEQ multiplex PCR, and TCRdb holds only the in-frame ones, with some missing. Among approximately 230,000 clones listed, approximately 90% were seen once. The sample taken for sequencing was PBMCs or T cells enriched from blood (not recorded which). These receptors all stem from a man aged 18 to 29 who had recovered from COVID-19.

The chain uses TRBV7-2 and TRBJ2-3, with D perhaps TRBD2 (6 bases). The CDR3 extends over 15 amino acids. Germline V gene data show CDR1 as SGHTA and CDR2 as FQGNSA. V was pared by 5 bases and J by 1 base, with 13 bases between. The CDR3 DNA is TGTGCCAGCAGCCCAATGACGGGGGGCACAGATACGCAGTATTTT. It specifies CASSPMTGGTDTQYF.

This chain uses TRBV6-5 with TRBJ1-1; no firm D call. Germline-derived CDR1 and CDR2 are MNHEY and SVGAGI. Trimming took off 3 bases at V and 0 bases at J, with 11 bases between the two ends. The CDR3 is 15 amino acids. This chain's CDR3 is CASSYSLVMNTEAFF. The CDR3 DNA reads TGTGCCAGCAGTTATAGCCTCGTCATGAACACTGAAGCTTTCTTT.

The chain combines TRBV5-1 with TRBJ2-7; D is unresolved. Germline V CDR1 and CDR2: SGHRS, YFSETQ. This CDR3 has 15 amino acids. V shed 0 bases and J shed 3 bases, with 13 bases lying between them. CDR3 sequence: CASSLDPGRHYEQYF. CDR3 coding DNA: TGCGCCAGCAGCTTGGACCCAGGTAGGCACTACGAGCAGTACTTC. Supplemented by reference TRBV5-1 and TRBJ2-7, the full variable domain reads KAGVTQTPRYLIKTRGQQVTLSCSPISGHRSVSWYQQTPGQGLQFLFEYFSETQRNKGNFPGRFSGRQFSNSRSEMNVSTLELGDSALYLCASSLDPGRHYEQYFGPGTRLTVT.

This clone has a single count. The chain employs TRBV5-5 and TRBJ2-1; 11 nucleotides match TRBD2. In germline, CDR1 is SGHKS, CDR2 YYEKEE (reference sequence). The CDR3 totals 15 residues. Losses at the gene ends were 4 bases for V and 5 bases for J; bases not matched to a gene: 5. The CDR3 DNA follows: TGTGCCAGCAGCCGTAGCGGGGGGGTACACAATGAGCAGTTCTTC. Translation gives CASSRSGGVHNEQFF.

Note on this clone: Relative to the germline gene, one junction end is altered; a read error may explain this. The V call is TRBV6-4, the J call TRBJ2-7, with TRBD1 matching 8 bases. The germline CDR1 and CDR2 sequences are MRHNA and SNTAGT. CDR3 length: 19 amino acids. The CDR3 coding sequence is TGTGCCAGCAGTAAGACCCTCGGACAGGGTGCTAGACTCTCCGACGAGCAGTACTTC. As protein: CASSKTLGQGARLSDEQYF.

The CDR3 protein is CASSLGTVNTEAFF. The DNA of the CDR3 is TGCGCCAGCAGCTTGGGGACAGTGAACACTGAAGCTTTCTTT. The chain combines TRBV5-1 with TRBJ1-1, with D perhaps matching TRBD1 (6 bases). Germline V gives CDR1 SGHRS, CDR2 YFSETQ. Between the trimmed V and J ends, which lost 0 bases and 0 bases, there was a span of 6 bases. The CDR3 spans 14 residues.

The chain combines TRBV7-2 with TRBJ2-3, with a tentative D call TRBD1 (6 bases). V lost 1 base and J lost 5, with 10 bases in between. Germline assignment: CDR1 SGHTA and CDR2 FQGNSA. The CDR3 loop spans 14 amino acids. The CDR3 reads CASSLGAGVDTQYF. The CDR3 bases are TGTGCCAGCAGCTTAGGGGCAGGGGTAGATACGCAGTATTTT.

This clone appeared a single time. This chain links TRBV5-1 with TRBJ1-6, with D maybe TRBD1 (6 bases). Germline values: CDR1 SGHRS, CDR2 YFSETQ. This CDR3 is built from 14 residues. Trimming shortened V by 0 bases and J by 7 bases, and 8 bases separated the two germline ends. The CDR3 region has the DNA TGCGCCAGCAGCTTGGACAGGGCCAATTCACCCCTCCACTTT. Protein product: CASSLDRANSPLHF.

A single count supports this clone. This CDR3 is CATSRDSGGPWYIQYF. The CDR3, as DNA: TGTGCCACCAGCAGAGATAGCGGGGGGCCGTGGTACATTCAGTACTTC. This chain joins TRBV15 and TRBJ2-4; TRBD2 matches 10 bases. The V gene's germline CDR1 is LNHNV and CDR2 YYDKDF (reference sequence). The V and J ends lost 0 bases and 8 bases, in that order; junction bases with no gene match: 7. This CDR3 spans 16 amino acids.

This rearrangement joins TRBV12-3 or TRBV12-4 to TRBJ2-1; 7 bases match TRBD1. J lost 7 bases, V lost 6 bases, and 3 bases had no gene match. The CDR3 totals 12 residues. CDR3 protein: CASRRQGNEQFF. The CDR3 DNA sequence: TGTGCCAGCAGAAGACAGGGTAATGAGCAGTTCTTC.

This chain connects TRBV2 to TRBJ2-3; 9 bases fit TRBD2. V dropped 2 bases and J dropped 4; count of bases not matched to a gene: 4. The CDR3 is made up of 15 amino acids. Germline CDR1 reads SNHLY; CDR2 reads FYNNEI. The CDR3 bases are TGTGCCAGCAGTGAATTAGGACTAGCGCCAGATACGCAGTATTTT. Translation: CASSELGLAPDTQYF.

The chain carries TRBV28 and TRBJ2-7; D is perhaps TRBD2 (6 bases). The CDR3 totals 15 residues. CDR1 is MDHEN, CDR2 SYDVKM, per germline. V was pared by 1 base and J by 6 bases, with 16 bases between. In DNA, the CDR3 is TGTGCCAGCAGTTTATTGCGGGGCTCCCATGCCGAGCAGTACTTC. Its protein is CASSLLRGSHAEQYF.

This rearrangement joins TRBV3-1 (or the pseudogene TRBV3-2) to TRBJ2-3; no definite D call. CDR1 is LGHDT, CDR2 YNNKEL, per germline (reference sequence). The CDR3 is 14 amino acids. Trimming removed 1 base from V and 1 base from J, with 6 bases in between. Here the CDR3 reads CASSQGLRTDTQYF. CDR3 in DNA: TGTGCCAGCAGCCAAGGACTCCGCACAGATACGCAGTATTTT.

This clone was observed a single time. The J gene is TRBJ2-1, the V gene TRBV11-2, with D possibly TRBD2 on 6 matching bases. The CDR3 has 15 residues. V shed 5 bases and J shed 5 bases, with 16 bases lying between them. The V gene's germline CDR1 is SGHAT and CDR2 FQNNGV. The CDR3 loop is CASSLGGEGDNEQFF. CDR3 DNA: TGTGCCAGCAGCCTCGGGGGTGAGGGAGACAATGAGCAGTTCTTC.

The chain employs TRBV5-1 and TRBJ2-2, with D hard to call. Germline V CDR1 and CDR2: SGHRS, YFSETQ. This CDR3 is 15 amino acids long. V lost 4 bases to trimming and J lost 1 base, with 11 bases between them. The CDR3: CASSLGSRNTGELFF. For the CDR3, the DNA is TGCGCCAGCAGCCTGGGTTCCCGGAACACCGGGGAGCTGTTTTTT.

DNA for the CDR3: TGTGCCACCAGTGATTTTAGCGGGAGGGCCCTGAATGAGCAGTTCTTC. Protein sequence: CATSDFSGRALNEQFF. The chain combines TRBV24-1 with TRBJ2-1; 11 nucleotides line up with TRBD2. The CDR3 contains 16 residues. The J segment lost 7 bases and the V segment lost 1 base, leaving 5 bases of the junction unmatched. The germline gives CDR1 KGHDR, CDR2 SFDVKD.

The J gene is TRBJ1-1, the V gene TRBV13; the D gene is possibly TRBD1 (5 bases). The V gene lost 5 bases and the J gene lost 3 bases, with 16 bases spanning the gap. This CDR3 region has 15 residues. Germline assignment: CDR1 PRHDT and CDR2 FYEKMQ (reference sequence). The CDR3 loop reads CASSRWEGTDTEAFF. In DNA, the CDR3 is TGTGCCAGCAGCAGATGGGAGGGGACGGACACTGAAGCTTTCTTT. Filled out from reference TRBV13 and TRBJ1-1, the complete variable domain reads AAGVIQSPRHLIKEKRETATLKCYPIPRHDTVYWYQQGPGQDPQFLISFYEKMQSDKGSIPDRFSAQQFSDYHSELNMSSLELGDSALYFCASSRWEGTDTEAFFGQGTRLTVV.

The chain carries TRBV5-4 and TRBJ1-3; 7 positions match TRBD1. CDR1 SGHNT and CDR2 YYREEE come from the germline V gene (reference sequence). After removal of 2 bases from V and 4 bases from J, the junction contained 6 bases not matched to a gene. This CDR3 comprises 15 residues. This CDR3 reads CASSFGTDKGNTIYF. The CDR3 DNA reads TGTGCCAGCAGCTTTGGGACAGACAAGGGAAACACCATATATTTT. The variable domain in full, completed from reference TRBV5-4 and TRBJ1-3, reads ETGVTQSPTHLIKTRGQQVTLRCSSQSGHNTVSWYQQALGQGPQFIFQYYREEENGRGNFPPRFSGLQFPNYSSELNVNALELDDSALYLCASSFGTDKGNTIYFGEGSWLTVV.

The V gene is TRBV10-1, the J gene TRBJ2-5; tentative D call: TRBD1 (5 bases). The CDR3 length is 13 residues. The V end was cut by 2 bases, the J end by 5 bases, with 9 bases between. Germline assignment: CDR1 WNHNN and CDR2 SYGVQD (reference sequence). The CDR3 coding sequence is TGCGCCAGCAGTGAGGGGGCAGGGGAGACCCAGTACTTC. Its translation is CASSEGAGETQYF.

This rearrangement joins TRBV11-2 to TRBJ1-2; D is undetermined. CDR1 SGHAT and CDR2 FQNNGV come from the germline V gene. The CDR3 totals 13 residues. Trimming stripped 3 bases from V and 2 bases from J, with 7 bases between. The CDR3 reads CASSFTENYGYTF. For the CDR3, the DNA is TGTGCCAGCAGCTTTACGGAGAACTATGGCTACACCTTC.

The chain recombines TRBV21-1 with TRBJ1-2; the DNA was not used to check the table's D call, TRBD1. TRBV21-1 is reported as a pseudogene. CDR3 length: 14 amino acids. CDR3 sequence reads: CASSKGQRSYGYTF. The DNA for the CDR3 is TGTGCCAGCAGCAAGGGACAGCGAAGCTATGGCTACACCTTC.

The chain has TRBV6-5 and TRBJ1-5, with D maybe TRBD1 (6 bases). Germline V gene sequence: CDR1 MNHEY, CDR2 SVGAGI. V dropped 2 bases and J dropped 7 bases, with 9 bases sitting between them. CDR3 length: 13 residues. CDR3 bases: TGTGCCAGCAGTTACGGCAGGGGACAGCCCCAGCATTTT. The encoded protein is CASSYGRGQPQHF.

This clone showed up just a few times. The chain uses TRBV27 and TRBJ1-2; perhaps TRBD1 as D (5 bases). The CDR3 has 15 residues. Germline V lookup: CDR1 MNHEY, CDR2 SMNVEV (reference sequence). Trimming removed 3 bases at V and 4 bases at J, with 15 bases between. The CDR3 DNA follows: TGTGCCAGCAGTTTTGGGGGGGGACTCGGCTATGGCTACACCTTC. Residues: CASSFGGGLGYGYTF.

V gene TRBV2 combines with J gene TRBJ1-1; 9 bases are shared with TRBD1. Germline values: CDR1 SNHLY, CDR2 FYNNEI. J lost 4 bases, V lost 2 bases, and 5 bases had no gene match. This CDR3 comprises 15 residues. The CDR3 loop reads CASSESMDRGTEAFF. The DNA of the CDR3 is TGTGCCAGCAGTGAAAGCATGGACAGGGGCACTGAAGCTTTCTTT.

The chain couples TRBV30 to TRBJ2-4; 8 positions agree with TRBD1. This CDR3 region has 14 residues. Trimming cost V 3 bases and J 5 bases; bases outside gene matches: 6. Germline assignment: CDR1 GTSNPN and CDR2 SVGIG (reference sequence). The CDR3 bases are TGTGCCTGGAGCAGGGGGCCGGCCCAAAACATTCAGTACTTC. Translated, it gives CAWSRGPAQNIQYF.

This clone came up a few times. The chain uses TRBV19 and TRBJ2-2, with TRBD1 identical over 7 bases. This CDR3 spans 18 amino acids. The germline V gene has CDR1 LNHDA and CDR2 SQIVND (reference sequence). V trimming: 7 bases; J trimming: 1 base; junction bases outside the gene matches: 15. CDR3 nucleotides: TGTGCCAGTACCTCCGGGACAGCCTTCCGAGGGAACACCGGGGAGCTGTTTTTT. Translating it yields CASTSGTAFRGNTGELFF. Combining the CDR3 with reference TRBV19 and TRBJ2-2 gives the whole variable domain DGGITQSPKYLFRKEGQNVTLSCEQNLNHDAMYWYRQDPGQGLRLIYYSQIVNDFQKGDIAEGYSVSREKKESFPLTVTSAQKNPTAFYLCASTSGTAFRGNTGELFFGEGSRLTVL.

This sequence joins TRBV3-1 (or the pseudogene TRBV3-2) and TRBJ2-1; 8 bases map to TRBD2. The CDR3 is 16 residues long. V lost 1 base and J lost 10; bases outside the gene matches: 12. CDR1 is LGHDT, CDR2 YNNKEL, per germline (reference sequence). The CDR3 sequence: CASSQGPAGAGGEQFF. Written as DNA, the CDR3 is TGTGCCAGCAGCCAAGGTCCAGCGGGGGCCGGGGGGGAGCAGTTCTTC.

The CDR3 region is CASSLGATGDSNQPQHF. In DNA form, the CDR3 reads TGTGCCAGTAGTCTCGGAGCGACAGGGGATAGCAATCAGCCCCAGCATTTT. V usage is TRBV19 and J usage is TRBJ1-5, with 8 bases identical to TRBD1. Germline V lookup: CDR1 LNHDA, CDR2 SQIVND (reference sequence). This CDR3 is 17 amino acids long. Trimming took 5 bases from V and 0 from J; bases not matched to a gene: 9. Looking up the rest from reference TRBV19 and TRBJ1-5 gives the full variable domain: DGGITQSPKYLFRKEGQNVTLSCEQNLNHDAMYWYRQDPGQGLRLIYYSQIVNDFQKGDIAEGYSVSREKKESFPLTVTSAQKNPTAFYLCASSLGATGDSNQPQHFGDGTRLSIL.

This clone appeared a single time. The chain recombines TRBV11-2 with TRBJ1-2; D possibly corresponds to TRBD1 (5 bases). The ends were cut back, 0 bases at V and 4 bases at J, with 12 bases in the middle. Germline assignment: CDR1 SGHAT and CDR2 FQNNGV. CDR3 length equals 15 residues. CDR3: CASSLDNRNVYGYTF. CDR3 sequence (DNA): TGTGCCAGCAGCTTAGATAACAGGAATGTCTATGGCTACACCTTC.